These T cell receptor beta chains were read from a single sample in a study of cytomegalovirus exposure and HLA in healthy donors. The table came from immunoSEQ multiplex PCR; TCRdb's copy has only in-frame clones and leaves some out. The sample lists 85,000 to 130,000 clones, roughly 82% occurring once. Sequenced input: PBMCs. These receptors were collected from a woman under 30 in good health and CMV-seronegative. Both conserved end residues are part of each CDR3. D genes are given only for firm matches. Clone size is given for some rows only: seen once, a few or many times, or a class if the clone is expanded.

j_call v_call d_call clone_size cdr3_nt cdr3_aa
TRBJ2-4 TRBV15 . . TGTGCCACCGCGGAGGGAAACATTCAGTACTTC CATAEGNIQYF
TRBJ1-1 TRBV28 TRBD1 once TGTGCCAGCAGTTTAGCCGGGACAGGGGATTCCTGGGCTTTCTTT CASSLAGTGDSWAFF
TRBJ1-1 TRBV7-3 . . TGTGCCAGCAGCTTAAGCGGAGGGGGGGGAACTGAAGCTTTCTTT CASSLSGGGGTEAFF
TRBJ2-7 TRBV2 TRBD1 . TGTGCCACCGGACAGGGGGTGCACGAGCAGTACTTC CATGQGVHEQYF
TRBJ1-2 TRBV18 TRBD1 . TGTGCCAGCGCAACAGGGGGCGGCGACTATGGCTACACCTTC CASATGGGDYGYTF
TRBJ1-5 TRBV7-2 . . TGTGCCAGCAGCTTTCTCGGGGATCAGCCCCAGCATTTT CASSFLGDQPQHF
TRBJ2-7 TRBV10-3 TRBD2 . TGTGCCATCTCTTCGGGAGGGCCCTACGGGCAGTACTTC CAISSGGPYGQYF
TRBJ2-1 TRBV29-1 . . TGCAGCGTTGTACCGAGCTCCTACAATGAGCAGTTCTTC CSVVPSSYNEQFF
TRBJ2-5 TRBV2 TRBD1 . TGTGCCAGCAGCCGGGGACAGCAAGAGACCCAGTACTTC CASSRGQQETQYF
TRBJ1-1 TRBV11-2 . . TGTGCCAGCAGCCCCCTCGGTCACAGCAAGAACACTGAAGCTTTCTTT CASSPLGHSKNTEAFF
TRBJ1-5 TRBV28 TRBD1 . TGTGCCAGCAGCATGGACAGGGGCGATAGCAATCAGCCCCAGCATTTT CASSMDRGDSNQPQHF
TRBJ2-1 TRBV10-3 TRBD2 . TGTGCCATCAGTGAGGCGGGAGGGCCCACTGAGCAGTTCTTC CAISEAGGPTEQFF
TRBJ1-3 TRBV7-9 . . TGTGCCAGCAGCTTAGGGGCAGGAGGGAACACCATATATTTT CASSLGAGGNTIYF
TRBJ2-5 TRBV7-9 . once TGTGCCAGCAGGAGGGGCCCGGACAGTCAACAAGAGACCCAGTACTTC CASRRGPDSQQETQYF
TRBJ2-3 TRBV29-1 . . TGCAGCGTTGGGGGCTACCACCTCACAGATACGCAGTATTTT CSVGGYHLTDTQYF
TRBJ2-5 TRBV6-1 TRBD2 . TGTGCCAGCAGTGAAGCTTCGACAGGACTAGCGGGGGGCCGAGGGTCCCAGTACTTC CASSEASTGLAGGRGSQYF
TRBJ2-5 TRBV2 TRBD1 . TGTGCCAGCAGTGAAGCGGGACAGGGAAAAGAGACCCAGTACTTC CASSEAGQGKETQYF
TRBJ2-3 TRBV4-3 . . TGCGCCAGCAGCCAAGGGGGTGGACAGCGCCTAACTAGCACAGATACGCAGTATTTT CASSQGGGQRLTSTDTQYF
TRBJ2-1 TRBV27 . . TGTGCCAGCAGTTTAGCCGGTAACAATGAGCAGTTCTTC CASSLAGNNEQFF
TRBJ1-1 TRBV21-1 . . TGTGCCAGCAGCCCTACAGGGCGGAACACTGAAGCTTTCTTT CASSPTGRNTEAFF
TRBJ1-5 TRBV4-3 . . TGCGCCAGCAGCCAAGATAGATCCTCAGGCCGGTGGTCCCAGCATTTT CASSQDRSSGRWSQHF
TRBJ2-5 TRBV6-5 TRBD2 . TGTGCCAGCAGCTTAGTAGCCGAAGCGGGGGAGACCCAGTACTTC CASSLVAEAGETQYF
TRBJ2-7 TRBV6-6 TRBD2 few TGTGCCAGCAGTAACACCGGGACTAGCGGCTCCTACGAGCAGTACTTC CASSNTGTSGSYEQYF
TRBJ1-2 TRBV6-6 TRBD1 . TGTGCCAGCAGCTCCGGGACAGTCTATGGCTACACCTTC CASSSGTVYGYTF
TRBJ1-5 TRBV18 . . TGTGCCAGCTCACGCGGACAGCCTAATCAGCCCCAGCATTTT CASSRGQPNQPQHF
TRBJ2-6 TRBV9 . . TGTGCCAGCAGCCCACTCTCGGGGGTTACCGGTTCTGGGGCCAACGTCCTGACTTTC CASSPLSGVTGSGANVLTF
TRBJ2-2 TRBV6-5 . . TGTGCCAGCACCAGAGGAAGAACCGGGGAGCTGTTTTTT CASTRGRTGELFF
TRBJ1-1 TRBV4-3 . few TGCGCCAGCAGCCAAGATTATTCAGCGAGGTATACTGAAGCTTTCTTT CASSQDYSARYTEAFF
TRBJ2-3 TRBV28 TRBD2 . TGTGCCACGAGGGCGGGGGGGCATAGCACAGATACGCAGTATTTT CATRAGGHSTDTQYF
TRBJ2-2 TRBV11-2 . . TGTGCCAGCAGCATGGACAGTTCCACCGGGGAGCTGTTTTTT CASSMDSSTGELFF
TRBJ2-1 TRBV4-2 . . TGTGCCAGCAGAGACTGGGGACTGGCGGATGAGCAGTTCTTC CASRDWGLADEQFF
TRBJ1-6 TRBV7-9 . few TGTGCCAGCAGCCCACAGGGAAATAATTCACCCCTCCACTTT CASSPQGNNSPLHF
TRBJ2-1 TRBV28 TRBD2 . TGTGCCAGCAGTTTTGCGGGAGAAGTATGGGAGCAGTTCTTC CASSFAGEVWEQFF
TRBJ1-4 TRBV18 TRBD1 . TGTGCCAGCTCACCAGAGAGGCTCCGGGACAGTAACGAAAAACTGTTTTTT CASSPERLRDSNEKLFF
TRBJ1-3 TRBV5-6 TRBD1 . TGTGCCAGCAGCTTAGACGCAGGGGGCTTTGGAAACACCATATATTTT CASSLDAGGFGNTIYF
TRBJ2-7 TRBV15 . . TGTGCCACCAGCAGAGCGCGGTCCCACTACGAGCAGTACTTC CATSRARSHYEQYF
TRBJ2-1 TRBV2 TRBD2 . TGTGCCAGCACTAAGGGACTAGCGGGCGGCAATGAGCAGTTCTTC CASTKGLAGGNEQFF
TRBJ2-7 TRBV18 TRBD1 . TGTGCCAGCTCACCCGCGACAGGGGCCTACGAGCAGTACTTC CASSPATGAYEQYF
TRBJ2-5 TRBV7-7 . . TGTGCTAGCAGCTTGGCTGAGGGGGGGGAGACCCAGTACTTC CASSLAEGGETQYF
TRBJ1-1 TRBV28 . . TGTGCCAGCAGTTTATATTCCCCCCTTATCTTCCCTGAAGCTTTCTTT CASSLYSPLIFPEAFF
TRBJ1-5 TRBV28 TRBD1 . TGTGCCAGCAGTATAGACAGGGGGGATCAGCCCCAGCATTTT CASSIDRGDQPQHF
TRBJ2-6 TRBV5-5 . once TGTGCCAGCAGCTTGAGCTTCTCTGGGGCCAACGTCCTGACTTTC CASSLSFSGANVLTF
TRBJ2-5 TRBV20-1 . . TGCAGTGCCACTAGTTGGGCCCAGTACTTC CSATSWAQYF
TRBJ2-2 TRBV19 . . TGTGCCAGCGAACAGCCGCAGGGGACCGGGGAGCTGTTTTTT CASEQPQGTGELFF
TRBJ1-1 TRBV7-2 . few TGTGCCAGCAGCTTTCCGGGGAACACTGAAGCTTTCTTT CASSFPGNTEAFF
TRBJ2-7 TRBV30 . . TGTGCCTCCGACAGGACGCCTTCCTACGAGCAGTACTTC CASDRTPSYEQYF
TRBJ2-7 TRBV9 . . TGTGCCAGCAGCGAAGGAGGGGTAGGGGACTACGAGCAGTACTTC CASSEGGVGDYEQYF
TRBJ2-2 TRBV2 TRBD2 . TGTGCCAGCAGGGGGGTCGCGAAGCGGGAAAACGGGGAGCTGTTTTTT CASRGVAKRENGELFF
TRBJ1-1 TRBV5-1 . . TGCGCCAGCAGCTTGTCCCCCCCCAACCGGGGAAACACTGAAGCTTTCTTT CASSLSPPNRGNTEAFF
TRBJ2-7 TRBV25-1 . . TGTGCCAGCAGTGTAGGGGTCGAGCAGTACTTC CASSVGVEQYF
TRBJ1-2 TRBV28 . . TGTGCCAGCACCCTGTTGGTGGGCAGGGACAACTACGGCTACACCTTC CASTLLVGRDNYGYTF
TRBJ2-7 TRBV5-4 TRBD1 . TGTGCCAGCAGCTTACCTCGGACAGGGGACTTCTACGAGCAGTACTTC CASSLPRTGDFYEQYF